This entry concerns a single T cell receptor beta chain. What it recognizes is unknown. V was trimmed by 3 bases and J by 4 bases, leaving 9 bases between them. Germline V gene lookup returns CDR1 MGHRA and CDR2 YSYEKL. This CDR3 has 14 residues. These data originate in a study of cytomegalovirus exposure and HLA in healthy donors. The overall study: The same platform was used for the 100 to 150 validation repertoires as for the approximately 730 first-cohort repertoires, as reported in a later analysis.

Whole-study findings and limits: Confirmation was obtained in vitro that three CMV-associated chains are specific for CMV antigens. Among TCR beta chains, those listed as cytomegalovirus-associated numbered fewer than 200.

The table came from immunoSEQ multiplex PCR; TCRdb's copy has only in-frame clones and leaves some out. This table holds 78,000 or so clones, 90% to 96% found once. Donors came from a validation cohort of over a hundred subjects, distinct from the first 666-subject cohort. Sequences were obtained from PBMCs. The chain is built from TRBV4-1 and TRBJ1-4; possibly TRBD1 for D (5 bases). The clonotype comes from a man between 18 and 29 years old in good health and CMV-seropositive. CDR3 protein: CASSQGGNNEKLFF. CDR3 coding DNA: TGCGCCAGCAGCCAGGGGGGGAATAATGAAAAACTGTTTTTT.